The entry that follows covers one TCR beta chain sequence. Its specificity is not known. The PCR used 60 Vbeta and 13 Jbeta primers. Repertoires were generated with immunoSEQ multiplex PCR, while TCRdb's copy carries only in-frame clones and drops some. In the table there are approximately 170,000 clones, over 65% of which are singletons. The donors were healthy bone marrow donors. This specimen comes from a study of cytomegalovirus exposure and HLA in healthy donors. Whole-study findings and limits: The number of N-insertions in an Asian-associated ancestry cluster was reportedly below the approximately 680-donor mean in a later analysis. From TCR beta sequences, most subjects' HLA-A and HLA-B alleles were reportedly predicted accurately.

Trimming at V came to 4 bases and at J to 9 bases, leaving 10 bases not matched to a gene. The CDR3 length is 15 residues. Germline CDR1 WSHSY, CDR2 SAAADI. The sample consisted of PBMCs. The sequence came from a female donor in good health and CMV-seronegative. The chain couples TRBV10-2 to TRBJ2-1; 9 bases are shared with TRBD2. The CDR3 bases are TGCGCCAGCAGTGGTACTGTTGGACTAGCGTCTGAGCAGTTCTTC. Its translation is CASSGTVGLASEQFF.